This T cell receptor (beta chain) emerged from a study of PD-L1 blockade in urothelial cancer. Overall study: When patients started atezolizumab in the mid-2010s, it was given at 1,200 mg intravenously every 3 weeks. The median T cell count in blood samples was 141,255. Study-wide results and limits: Clones that were tumor-associated expanded more in the blood of durable-benefit patients at 3 weeks.

Time point denoted: pretreatment peripheral blood. Sequenced by immunoSEQ multiplex PCR; TCRdb stores in-frame clones only, minus some. The sample holds some 100,000 clones, more than 80% seen once. Points on this clone: Its antigen is not identified.

The ends lost 5 bases at V and 4 bases at J; junction bases unmatched: 10. The CDR3 has 16 amino acids. The V gene's germline CDR1 is WNHNN and CDR2 SYGVQD (reference sequence). The receptor's source is a woman of 80 years or more with urothelial cancer. V and J are TRBV10-1 and TRBJ2-1; 8 bases are shared with TRBD1. The sample consisted of PBMCs, taken around atezolizumab (anti-PD-L1) treatment. Written as DNA, the CDR3 is TGCGCCAGCAGTACACAGGACAGGGTGGGATACAATGAGCAGTTCTTC. Protein: CASSTQDRVGYNEQFF.